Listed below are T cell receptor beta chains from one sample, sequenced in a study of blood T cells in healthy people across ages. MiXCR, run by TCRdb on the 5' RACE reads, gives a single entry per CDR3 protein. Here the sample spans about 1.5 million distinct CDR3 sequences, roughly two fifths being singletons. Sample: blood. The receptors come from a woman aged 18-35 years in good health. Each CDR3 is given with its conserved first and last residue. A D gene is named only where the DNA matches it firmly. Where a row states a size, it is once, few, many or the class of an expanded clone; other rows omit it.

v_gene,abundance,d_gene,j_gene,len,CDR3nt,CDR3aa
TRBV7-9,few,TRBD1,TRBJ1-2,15,TGTGCCAGCAGCTTAGACAGGGGGCTTACCTATGGCTACACCTTC,CASSLDRGLTYGYTF
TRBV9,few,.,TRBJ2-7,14,TGTGCCAGCAGCGTAGTTCCCGATATCAACGAGCAGTACTTC,CASSVVPDINEQYF
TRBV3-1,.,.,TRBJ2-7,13,TGTGCCAGCAGCGCCCAGGCGGACTACGAGCAGTACTTC,CASSAQADYEQYF
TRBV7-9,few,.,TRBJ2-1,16,TGTGCCAGCAGCTTATTCTTTAAGGACAGCTGGAATGAGCAGTTCTTC,CASSLFFKDSWNEQFF
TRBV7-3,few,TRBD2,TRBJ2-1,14,TGTGCCAGCAGCTTAACGGCTAGCGGGAGCGGCCTGTTCTTC,CASSLTASGSGLFF
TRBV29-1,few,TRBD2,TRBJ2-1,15,TGCAGCGTCCTAAGCGGGGGGGCGGCATACAATGAGCAGTTCTTC,CSVLSGGAAYNEQFF
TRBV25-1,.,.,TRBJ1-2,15,TGTGCCAGCAGTGAACATCGTGACAGCGGCTATGGCTACACCTTC,CASSEHRDSGYGYTF
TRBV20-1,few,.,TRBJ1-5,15,TGCAGTGCTAGACACCTTCGAAAACCCAATCAGCCCCAGCATTTT,CSARHLRKPNQPQHF
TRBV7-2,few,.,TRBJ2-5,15,TGTGCCAGCAGCTTAGTGGGGGGAATTTCGGAGACCCAGTACTTC,CASSLVGGISETQYF
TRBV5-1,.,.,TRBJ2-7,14,TGCGCCAGCAGCTTGGACGGACCTCTCTACGAGCAGTACTTC,CASSLDGPLYEQYF
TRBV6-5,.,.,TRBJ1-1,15,TGTGCCAGCAGGCCGCTTAACAGGCCGAACACTGAAGCTTTCTTT,CASRPLNRPNTEAFF
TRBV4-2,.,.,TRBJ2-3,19,TGTGCCAGCAGCCAACCTTCTGCACGGCCTAGCCTACGGTCTGATACGCAGTATTTT,CASSQPSARPSLRSDTQYF
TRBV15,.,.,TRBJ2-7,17,TGTGCCACCAGCCCCTTCGGGCGGGGCAGCTCCTACAATGAGCAGTACTTC,CATSPFGRGSSYNEQYF
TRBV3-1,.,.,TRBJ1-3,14,TGTGCCAGCGGCCTCACGACAGTTGGAAACACCATATATTTT,CASGLTTVGNTIYF
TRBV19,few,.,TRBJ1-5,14,TGTGCCAGTCAGGGCCGGGCCAGCAATCAGCCCCAGCATTTT,CASQGRASNQPQHF
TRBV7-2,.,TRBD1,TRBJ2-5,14,TGTGCCAGCAGCCCGACAGGGGTGGTAGCTGGGCAGTACTTC,CASSPTGVVAGQYF
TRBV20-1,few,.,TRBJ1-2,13,TGCAGTGTCGGAGAGATCAGGGGTGGTGGCTACACCTTC,CSVGEIRGGGYTF
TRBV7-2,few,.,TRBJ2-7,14,TGTGCCAGCAGCTTCATCACTGAAGCCTACGAGCAGTACTTC,CASSFITEAYEQYF
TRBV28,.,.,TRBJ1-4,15,TGTGCCAGCAGCTCACAGGGAAAGACTAATGAAAAACTGTTTTTT,CASSSQGKTNEKLFF
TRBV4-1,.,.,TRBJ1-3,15,TGCGCCAGCAGCCTCCCCCAGGGTCGGAGAAACACCATATATTTT,CASSLPQGRRNTIYF
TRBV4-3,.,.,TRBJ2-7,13,TGCGCCAGCAGCCAAGGGAATGCCTACGAGCAGTACTTC,CASSQGNAYEQYF
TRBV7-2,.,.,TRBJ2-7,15,TGTGCCAGCAGCTTAGCGGGTAGTACCTACAATGAGCAGTACTTC,CASSLAGSTYNEQYF
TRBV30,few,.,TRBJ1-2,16,TGTGCCTGGAGGCTCATACGTGGGGTCGGCGACTATGGCTACACCTTC,CAWRLIRGVGDYGYTF
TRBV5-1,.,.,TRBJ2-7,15,TGCGCCAGCAGTATGAGCAGGGGGGGTCGGGAGACCCGGTACTTC,CASSMSRGGRETRYF
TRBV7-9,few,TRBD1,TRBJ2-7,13,TGTGCCAGCAGCTTAGCGAGACAGGGCCAGCAGTACTTC,CASSLARQGQQYF
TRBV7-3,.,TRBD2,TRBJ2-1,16,TGTGCCAGCAGCCTCAGCGGGAGGGAATCCTACAATGAGCAGTTCTTC,CASSLSGRESYNEQFF
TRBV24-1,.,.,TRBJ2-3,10,TGTGCCACATTACCGGATACGCAGTATTTT,CATLPDTQYF
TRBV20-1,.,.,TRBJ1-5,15,TGCAGTGCTACCGATGGTCCAGGAATCAATCAGCCCCAGCATTTT,CSATDGPGINQPQHF
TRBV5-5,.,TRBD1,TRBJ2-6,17,TGTGCCAGCAGCTCTGACGACAGGGGGACTGGGGCCAACGTCCTGACTTTC,CASSSDDRGTGANVLTF
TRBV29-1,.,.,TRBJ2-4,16,TGCAGCGTTGAAACCTTCGACAGAGTGGACAAAAACATTCAGTACTTC,CSVETFDRVDKNIQYF
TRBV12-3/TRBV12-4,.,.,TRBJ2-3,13,TGTGCCAGCAGTTGGGTCAGGACAGATACGCAGTATTTT,CASSWVRTDTQYF
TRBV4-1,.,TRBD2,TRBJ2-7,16,TGCGCCAGCAGCCCCGGACTAGCGGGGTTCTCCTACGAGCAGTACTTC,CASSPGLAGFSYEQYF
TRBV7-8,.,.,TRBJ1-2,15,TGTGCCAGCAGCCCGGAGTCAGGGGTATACTATGGCTACACCTTC,CASSPESGVYYGYTF
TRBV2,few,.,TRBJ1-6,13,TGTGCCAGCAGGTTCACAGAGAATTCACCCCCCCACTTT,CASRFTENSPPHF
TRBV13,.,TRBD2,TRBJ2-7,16,TGTGCCAGCAGCTTAGGCGGGGCTAGCGGGGGTTCTCTTCAGTACTTC,CASSLGGASGGSLQYF
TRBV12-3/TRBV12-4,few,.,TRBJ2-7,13,TGTGCCAGCAGTTTTAGGGGGGGCTACGAGCAGTACTTC,CASSFRGGYEQYF
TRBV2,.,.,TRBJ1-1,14,TGTGCCAGCAAACAGGACATCATGAACACTGAAGCTTTCTTT,CASKQDIMNTEAFF
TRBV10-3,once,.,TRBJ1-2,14,TGTGCCATCAGTGGGACAGAAAATATCTATGGCTACACCTTC,CAISGTENIYGYTF
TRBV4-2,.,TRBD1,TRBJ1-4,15,TGTGCCAGCAGCCAAATCACGGACAGGGCTGAAAAACTGTTTTTT,CASSQITDRAEKLFF
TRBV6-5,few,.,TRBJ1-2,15,TGTGCCAGCAATAAATACTCCCGGGACACCCCTGGCTACACCTTC,CASNKYSRDTPGYTF
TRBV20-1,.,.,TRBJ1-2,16,TGCAGTGCTAGGGTCAGGAGTGAGGAGTTTTCTAATGGCTACACCTTC,CSARVRSEEFSNGYTF
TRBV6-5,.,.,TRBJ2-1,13,TGTGCCAGCAAGCCCAGGTTGCAAGAGACCCAGTTCTTC,CASKPRLQETQFF
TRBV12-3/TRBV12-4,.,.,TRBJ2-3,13,TGTGCCAGCATCGGGATAAGCACAGATACGCAGTATTTT,CASIGISTDTQYF
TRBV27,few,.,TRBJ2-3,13,TGTGCCAGCAACGGACTAGGGGGCGGTACGCAGTATTTT,CASNGLGGGTQYF
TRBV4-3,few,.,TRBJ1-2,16,TGCGCCAGCAGCCAAGAATCTAGGCCAGGAAGCTATGGCTACACCTTC,CASSQESRPGSYGYTF
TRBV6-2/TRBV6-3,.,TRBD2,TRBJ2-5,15,TGTGCCGGCAGTGCGTGGACTAGCGGCCAAGAGACCCAGTACTTC,CAGSAWTSGQETQYF
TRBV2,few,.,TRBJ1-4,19,TGTGCCAGCAGTGATATCACCCGGAATAGTATGGGGCTTTATGAAAAACTGTTTTTT,CASSDITRNSMGLYEKLFF
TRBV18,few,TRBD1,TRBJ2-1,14,TGTGCCAGCTCCCCATCCGGACAGGGAGATGAGCAGTTCTTC,CASSPSGQGDEQFF
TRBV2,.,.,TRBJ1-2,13,TGTGCCAGCAGTGCCGCAGGGAACTATGGCTACACCTTC,CASSAAGNYGYTF
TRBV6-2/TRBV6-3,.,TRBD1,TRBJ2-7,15,TGTGCCAGCAGGTCCGGGACAGGGATCTCCTACGAGCAGTACTTC,CASRSGTGISYEQYF
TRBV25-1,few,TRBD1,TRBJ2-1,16,TGTGCCAGCAGTTCCAGACAGGGCGGCCCCTACAATGAGCAGTTCTTC,CASSSRQGGPYNEQFF
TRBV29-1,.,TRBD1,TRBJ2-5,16,TGCAGCCTCAAAACCGCAAACAGGGGTTCCCAAGAGACCCAGTACTTC,CSLKTANRGSQETQYF
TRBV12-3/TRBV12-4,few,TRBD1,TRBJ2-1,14,TGTGCCAGCAGTTTACGACAGGGCAGGGATGAGCAGTTCTTC,CASSLRQGRDEQFF
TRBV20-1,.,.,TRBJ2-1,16,TGCAGTGCTAGAGATTGGGGGCAGGTCGAGGTGTATGAGCAGTTCTTC,CSARDWGQVEVYEQFF
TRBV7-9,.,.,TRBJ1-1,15,TGTGCCAGCAGCTTATCGCTGGGGGTGGACACTGAAGCTTTCTTT,CASSLSLGVDTEAFF
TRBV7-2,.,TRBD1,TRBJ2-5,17,TGTGCCAGCAGACCCCGGGACAGCCAACAATTGACAGAGACCCAGTACTTC,CASRPRDSQQLTETQYF
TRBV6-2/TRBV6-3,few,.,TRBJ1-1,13,TGTGCCACCTCTGCTGGTTTCTTCACTGAAGCTTTCTTT,CATSAGFFTEAFF
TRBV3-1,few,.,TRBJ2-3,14,TGTGCCAGCAGCCCGACTGCGGCATCAGATACGCAGTATTTT,CASSPTAASDTQYF
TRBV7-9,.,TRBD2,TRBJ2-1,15,TGTGCCAGCAGCTTAGGAGCGGGGGGCAACAATGAGCAGTTCTTC,CASSLGAGGNNEQFF
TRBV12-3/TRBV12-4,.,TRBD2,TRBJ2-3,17,TGTGCCAGCAGTTTTATCGGCAGCGGGATAAGGACAGATACGCAGTATTTT,CASSFIGSGIRTDTQYF